This T cell receptor (beta chain) was sequenced for a study of neurological immune-mediated disorders. Study conclusions and caveats: The multiple sclerosis repertoire cluster had no clinical or MRI correlate.

This CDR3 spans 13 amino acids. V dropped 2 bases and J dropped 5 bases, with 9 bases sitting between them. CDR1 and CDR2 (germline): SGHTA, FQGTGA. This clonotype was picked up a small number of times. The antigen is unknown. 5'RACE employing 10-nucleotide random UMIs yielded the cDNA. TCRdb itself ran the 5' RACE reads through MiXCR, one entry per CDR3 protein. The table lists tens of thousands of distinct CDR3 sequences, roughly 2% of them singletons. Where libraries were unsorted, they were derived from 2 million PBMCs stored at -80 degrees C. The chain uses TRBV7-3 and TRBJ1-2, with D perhaps matching TRBD1 (5 bases). The sample taken for sequencing was PBMCs. The sequence came from a woman between 40 and 55 years old with multiple sclerosis. CDR3 in DNA: TGTGCCAGCAGCTTATCCAGGGAGTATGGCTACACCTTC. This gives the protein CASSLSREYGYTF. The full variable domain, rest sourced from reference TRBV7-3 and TRBJ1-2, is GAGVSQTPSNKVTEKGKYVELRCDPISGHTALYWYRQSLGQGPEFLIYFQGTGAADDSGLPNDRFFAVRPEGSVSTLKIQRTERGDSAVYLCASSLSREYGYTFGSGTRLTVV.